Listed below are T cell receptor beta chains from one sample, sequenced in a study of blood T cell repertoires in COVID-19. Assay used: immunoSEQ multiplex PCR; TCRdb lists only in-frame clones, some missing. The sample holds over 120,000 clones; roughly four fifths are singletons and the top ten take roughly 9%. The sequenced sample was peripheral blood. The receptor set was obtained from a woman aged 45-59 years with active or convalescent COVID-19. Each CDR3 is given with its conserved first and last residue. D genes are given only for firm matches. Rows may omit the clone size; those that give it use once, few, many or a size class.

>TRBD1|few|TRBJ2-1|TRBV5-5
CASSFRTGSSYNEQFF
TGTGCCAGCAGCTTTCGGACAGGGAGCTCCTACAATGAGCAGTTCTTC
>TRBD1|-|TRBJ2-2|TRBV7-6
CASKRTGTENTGELFF
TGTGCCAGCAAAAGGACCGGGACAGAGAACACCGGGGAGCTGTTTTTT
>-|-|TRBJ1-2|TRBV28
CASNSNRDGYTF
TGTGCCAGCAATTCAAACAGGGACGGCTACACCTTC
>TRBD1|-|TRBJ2-5|TRBV5-8
CASSSGTGGMRGETQYF
TGTGCCAGCAGCTCTGGGACAGGGGGGATGAGGGGAGAGACCCAGTACTTC
>TRBD2|few|TRBJ2-6|TRBV28
CASSPSEGGRGANVLTF
TGTGCCAGCAGTCCCTCCGAGGGAGGGCGCGGGGCCAACGTCCTGACTTTC
>TRBD1|once|TRBJ1-2|TRBV13
CASSSPGGVGYTF
TGTGCCAGCAGCTCCCCAGGGGGTGTTGGCTACACCTTC
>TRBD1|-|TRBJ1-2|TRBV6-2/TRBV6-3
CATSQGDRALYGYTF
TGTGCCACCAGTCAAGGTGACAGGGCGCTCTATGGCTACACCTTC
>TRBD1|-|TRBJ1-2|TRBV7-2
CASSDPTGVYGYTF
TGTGCCAGCAGCGACCCGACAGGGGTCTATGGCTACACCTTC
>-|-|TRBJ2-5|TRBV7-2
CASSLVGGGRETQYF
TGTGCCAGCAGCTTAGTAGGGGGGGGCAGGGAGACCCAGTACTTC
>TRBD1|-|TRBJ1-2|TRBV2
CASSWDRGRKGYTF
TGTGCCAGCAGTTGGGACAGGGGGCGTAAAGGCTACACCTTC
>-|-|TRBJ2-5|TRBV9
CASSGPRDNLQETQYF
TGTGCCAGCAGTGGACCTCGGGACAACTTGCAAGAGACCCAGTACTTC
>TRBD1|-|TRBJ2-7|TRBV5-5
CASSLAMGQAAEQYF
TGTGCCAGCAGCTTGGCCATGGGACAGGCCGCTGAGCAGTACTTC
>TRBD2|once|TRBJ2-7|TRBV6-5
CASSSQAGGPWEQYF
TGTGCCAGCAGTTCTCAAGCGGGGGGGCCTTGGGAGCAGTACTTC
>-|-|TRBJ2-3|TRBV7-6
CASSLANTDTQYF
TGTGCCAGCAGCTTAGCCAACACAGATACGCAGTATTTT
>TRBD1|-|TRBJ2-2|TRBV19
CASRAQTGGDTGELFF
TGTGCCAGTAGGGCCCAGACAGGGGGCGACACCGGGGAGCTGTTTTTT
>-|-|TRBJ1-1|TRBV5-4
CASSPVGSRNTEAFF
TGTGCCAGCAGCCCCGTGGGGAGTCGGAACACTGAAGCTTTCTTT
>-|-|TRBJ2-1|TRBV5-1
CASSIYNEQFF
TGCGCCAGCAGCATATACAATGAGCAGTTCTTC
>-|-|TRBJ1-6|TRBV19
CASSIDYRHRPSYSPLHF
TGTGCCAGTAGTATAGATTATAGACATCGACCAAGTTATTCACCCCTCCACTTT
>-|-|TRBJ1-2|TRBV28
CATNKGYGYTF
TGTGCCACTAACAAGGGGTATGGCTACACCTTC
>TRBD1|-|TRBJ1-2|TRBV7-2
CASSVDRGVGGYTF
TGTGCCAGCAGCGTTGACAGGGGTGTTGGCGGCTACACCTTC
>-|-|TRBJ2-3|TRBV2
CASSERGALISTDTQYF
TGTGCCAGCAGTGAACGGGGGGCTCTTATCAGCACAGATACGCAGTATTTT
>TRBD1|once|TRBJ2-7|TRBV25-1
CASSEPGQGVREQYF
TGTGCCAGCAGTGAGCCGGGACAGGGGGTGAGGGAGCAGTACTTC
>-|-|TRBJ1-1|TRBV29-1
CSVAAQGTNTEAFF
TGCAGCGTCGCGGCCCAGGGGACGAACACTGAAGCTTTCTTT
>TRBD1|-|TRBJ2-6|TRBV7-6
CASSLEGQGASGANVLTF
TGTGCCAGCAGCTTAGAGGGACAGGGGGCCTCTGGGGCCAACGTCCTGACTTTC
>TRBD2|-|TRBJ2-5|TRBV19
CASSMGRLAGGRETQYF
TGTGCCAGTAGTATGGGTAGATTAGCGGGGGGGCGAGAGACCCAGTACTTC
>TRBD1|-|TRBJ1-2|TRBV29-1
CSVPFGQGRSYGYTF
TGCAGCGTGCCTTTTGGACAGGGTCGGTCCTATGGCTACACCTTC
>TRBD1|-|TRBJ1-1|TRBV18
CASSRQGQPPAF
TGTGCCAGCTCACGTCAGGGACAGCCTCCCGCCTTT
>-|-|TRBJ1-5|TRBV30
CAWSGGGTQPQHF
TGTGCCTGGAGTGGGGGAGGGACTCAGCCCCAGCATTTT
>-|-|TRBJ2-3|TRBV4-3
CASSQALADTQYF
TGCGCCAGCAGCCAAGCACTCGCAGATACGCAGTATTTT
>-|few|TRBJ2-5|TRBV7-2
CASSLELEGTQYF
TGTGCCAGCAGCCTAGAACTAGAGGGGACCCAGTACTTC
>-|few|TRBJ2-2|TRBV6-5
CASSPRAGELFF
TGTGCCAGCAGTCCCAGGGCCGGGGAGCTGTTTTTT
>TRBD1|-|TRBJ2-1|TRBV30
CAWSVGQGLENEQFF
TGTGCCTGGAGTGTGGGACAGGGATTGGAGAATGAGCAGTTCTTC
>TRBD2|-|TRBJ2-1|TRBV7-8
CASSSPGGKYNEQFF
TGTGCCAGCAGCTCGCCCGGGGGGAAGTACAATGAGCAGTTCTTC